The 18 T cell receptor beta chains given below trace back to one sample, sequenced in a study of CD8 T cells in Susac syndrome (dated by TCRdb to about 2019). The protocol used for the library was the immunoSEQ multiplex PCR assay. RNA was extracted using the RNeasy kit, and 0.5 to 1 microgram was reverse transcribed with random hexamers. In TCRdb, the public reads were trimmed at Q25 with fastp and aligned with MiXCR, with productive beta chains retained. Entries that share a CDR3 protein sequence are merged under the most common genes and DNA. For this sample there are more than 75,000 distinct CDR3 sequences; 94% appear just once. The ten top clones hold approximately 0.26% of the sample. Sequencing was carried out using CD8+ T cells from PBMCs. The receptors stem from a human donor in good health.

V gene TRBV7-9 combines with J gene TRBJ2-7, with a possible D match to TRBD2 (5 bases). Trimming cost V 8 bases and J 2 bases, with 10 bases left between them. This CDR3 contains 12 residues. The germline V gene has CDR1 SEHNR and CDR2 FQNEAQ (reference sequence). CDR3 DNA: TGTGCCAGCTCCCGGGGTGCCTACGAGCAGTACGTC. Translation: CASSRGAYEQYV.

V gene TRBV20-1 combines with J gene TRBJ2-1; D is possibly TRBD1 (6 bases). The CDR3 consists of 16 residues. Per germline, CDR1 DFQATT and CDR2 SNEGSKA (reference sequence). Trimming pared 2 bases from V and 6 bases from J, leaving 20 bases between. Written as DNA, the CDR3 is TGCAGTGCTAGATTAACCTGGACAGATGGGTTCAATGAGCAGTTCTTC. Translation gives CSARLTWTDGFNEQFF.

The CDR3 region is CSVDGVNTGELFF. In nucleotides, the CDR3 is TGCAGCGTTGATGGGGTGAACACCGGGGAGCTGTTTTTT. The chain couples TRBV29-1 to TRBJ2-2, with D unresolved. V lost 3 bases, J lost 1 base, and 6 bases lay in between. This CDR3 is built from 13 residues. Germline-derived CDR1 and CDR2 are SQVTM and ANQGSEA.

The chain couples TRBV7-8 to TRBJ1-5; tentatively, D is TRBD1 (5 bases). The V end lost 4 bases, the J end lost 5 bases, and 12 bases lay between the germline ends. Germline V CDR1 and CDR2: SGHVS, FQNEAQ. This CDR3 comprises 14 residues. This CDR3 reads CASSSHRGDQPQHF. DNA for the CDR3: TGTGCCAGCAGCTCACACAGAGGGGATCAGCCCCAGCATTTT. The entire variable domain, with the rest obtained from reference TRBV7-8 and TRBJ1-5, is as follows: GAGVSQSPRYKVAKRGQDVALRCDPISGHVSLFWYQQALGQGPEFLTYFQNEAQLDKSGLPSDRFFAERPEGSVSTLKIQRTQQEDSAVYLCASSSHRGDQPQHFGDGTRLSIL.

The J gene is TRBJ1-2, the V gene TRBV11-2; 7 bases line up with TRBD1. Per the germline V gene, CDR1 is SGHAT and CDR2 is FQNNGV. This CDR3 region has 20 residues. Trimming removed 4 bases from V and 8 bases from J; junction bases left unmatched: 28. The CDR3 nucleotides read TGTGCCAGCAGCTCCCCTAGAGACCTCTCTGAGGGGGCGGGCCCGTGGGGCTACACCTTC. It yields the protein CASSSPRDLSEGAGPWGYTF.

This clonotype was counted a single time. The rearrangement links TRBV6-5 to TRBJ1-1; the match to TRBD1 covers 7 bases. Germline trimming cut 6 bases from V and 5 bases from J; bases unmatched to any gene: 6. Germline CDR1 is MNHEY and CDR2 is SVGAGI. The CDR3 has 13 residues. The CDR3 region has the DNA TGTGCCAGCAGCCCGACAGGGAAAACTGAAGCTTTCTTT. This gives the protein CASSPTGKTEAFF.

The chain joins TRBV11-2 to TRBJ1-2; TRBD1 might be the D (6 bases). V lost 5 bases and J lost 2, with 9 bases in between. Germline V gene data show CDR1 as SGHAT and CDR2 as FQNNGV. CDR3 length: 13 residues. The CDR3 sequence: CASSGDKNYGYTF. CDR3 DNA: TGTGCCAGCAGCGGGGACAAGAACTATGGCTACACCTTC.

The V call is TRBV6-5, the J call TRBJ2-3; D remains unclear. V was trimmed by 6 bases and J by 4 bases, leaving 2 bases between them. Germline V gives CDR1 MNHEY, CDR2 SVGAGI. The CDR3 is 10 residues long. The DNA of the CDR3 is TGTGCCAGCAGGTCAGATACGCAGTATTTT. It encodes CASRSDTQYF.

In DNA form, the CDR3 reads TGTGCCAGCAGTTTTCGTGGTAGCAATCAGCCCCAGCATTTT. Protein sequence: CASSFRGSNQPQHF. This rearrangement joins TRBV27 to TRBJ1-5; no reliable D call. Germline V gene sequence: CDR1 MNHEY, CDR2 SMNVEV (reference sequence). Trimming shortened V by 3 bases and J by 0 bases, and 6 bases separated the two germline ends. The CDR3 extends over 14 amino acids.

The chain joins TRBV7-9 to TRBJ2-7; D could derive from TRBD1 or TRBD2 (5 bases each). V was cut by 5 bases and J by 0 bases, with 14 bases left in between. This CDR3 is built from 15 residues. Germline CDR1 SEHNR, CDR2 FQNEAQ (reference sequence). In DNA form, the CDR3 reads TGTGCCAGCAGCCTCGACTGGGGGAGCTCCTACGAGCAGTACTTC. This sequence encodes CASSLDWGSSYEQYF.

The rearrangement uses TRBV29-1 and TRBJ2-1, with D unclear. Germline CDR1 is SQVTM and CDR2 is ANQGSEA. This CDR3 comprises 13 residues. The V gene lost 3 bases and the J gene lost 2 bases, with 8 bases spanning the gap. CDR3 sequence (DNA): TGCAGCGTTGAGGGCTTTACCTACAATGAGCAGTTCTTC. As protein: CSVEGFTYNEQFF.

V is TRBV5-1 and J is TRBJ2-1; no firm D call. Trimming left V 0 bases short and J 0 bases short, with 10 bases between. Germline values: CDR1 SGHRS, CDR2 YFSETQ. This CDR3 spans 16 amino acids. In nucleotides, the CDR3 is TGCGCCAGCAGCTTGGGCCAGCCTAGCTCCTACAATGAGCAGTTCTTC. Translating gives CASSLGQPSSYNEQFF.

The V gene is TRBV7-3, the J gene TRBJ2-1; D might be TRBD2 (6 bases). This CDR3 is built from 15 residues. Trimming took off 5 bases at V and 3 bases at J, with 14 bases between the two ends. Germline V gene sequence: CDR1 SGHTA, CDR2 FQGTGA. DNA for the CDR3: TGTGCCAGCAGCCGGGGGTCCGGGCGCTACAATGAGCAGTTCTTC. Its protein product is CASSRGSGRYNEQFF.

The V gene is TRBV20-1, the J gene TRBJ2-3, with unresolved D. Germline V gene data show CDR1 as DFQATT and CDR2 as SNEGSKA (reference sequence). Trimming stripped 0 bases from V and 9 bases from J, with 10 bases between. This CDR3 comprises 12 residues. CDR3 loop: CSARDRATTQYF. The CDR3 coding sequence is TGCAGTGCTAGAGATAGGGCTACGACGCAGTATTTT.

The V call is TRBV14, the J call TRBJ1-2, with D possibly TRBD1 on 5 matching bases. CDR1 and CDR2 (germline): SGHDN, FVKESK. V was cut by 0 bases and J by 1 base, with 9 bases left in between. The CDR3 has 15 residues. As DNA, the CDR3 is TGTGCCAGCAGCCAAGAGGACATACTTAACTATGGCTACACCTTC. Translating it yields CASSQEDILNYGYTF.

The chain carries TRBV11-3 and TRBJ2-2, with 7 bases aligning to TRBD1. Germline assignment: CDR1 SGHNT and CDR2 YENEEA. Trimming at V came to 0 bases and at J to 7 bases, leaving 11 bases not matched to a gene. The CDR3 runs 17 residues. CDR3 nucleotide sequence: TGTGCCAGCAGCTTAGATTTCGTGACAGGGTCTTACGGGGAGCTGTTTTTT. Protein: CASSLDFVTGSYGELFF.

The rearrangement joins TRBV2 to TRBJ2-7; no firm D call. CDR1 is SNHLY and CDR2 is FYNNEI in the germline V gene. The V and J ends lost 4 bases and 2 bases respectively, with 12 bases between them. The CDR3 spans 14 residues. This chain's CDR3 is CASSARSTPYEQYV. Written as DNA, the CDR3 is TGTGCCAGCAGTGCCCGCAGTACACCCTACGAGCAGTACGTC.

As regards this clonotype: The germline gene is not matched at one end of the junction; a read error may be the cause. The V gene is TRBV29-1, the J gene TRBJ2-1, with D possibly TRBD2 on 5 matching bases. Per germline, CDR1 SQVTM and CDR2 ANQGSEA. The CDR3 has 12 amino acids. In DNA, the CDR3 is TGTAGCGTTTATACCGGGCTCAATGAGCAGTTCTTC. It specifies CSVYTGLNEQFF.